This entry describes one T cell receptor beta chain. J was trimmed by 4 bases and V by 5 bases; bases with no gene match: 4. CDR1 is MNHEY, CDR2 SMNVEV, per germline (reference sequence). This CDR3 has 14 amino acids. Deep was the level used in running the assay. Several immunoSEQ plates held equal portions of the genomic DNA taken from each subset. The data were produced by immunoSEQ multiplex PCR, yet TCRdb's version contains in-frame clones alone and is incomplete. The sample contains some 530,000 clones, more than 75% of which appear only once. This record belongs to a study of shared clonotypes between healthy human individuals. The donors were all Caucasian adults (living in Nashville, Tennessee).

V and J are TRBV27 and TRBJ1-4; 7 nucleotides match TRBD1. The clonotype comes from a woman aged 40 to 50 in good health. Some clones in this sample may be carry-over from other donors' samples. The sequenced sample was PBMCs. The CDR3 reads CASSRQGYNEKLFF. DNA of the CDR3: TGTGCCAGCAGTCGACAGGGATATAATGAAAAACTGTTTTTT.